Reported below is one TCR beta chain. This entry belongs to a study of shared clonotypes between healthy human individuals. CD8 cells regarded as naive lacked CD45RO, were positively chosen for CCR7, and omitted terminally differentiated effector memory CD45RA+ cells. Participating donors were healthy, HIV-negative adults free of recent acute infections or vaccinations. The germline V gene encodes CDR1 MNHNY and CDR2 SVGAGI (reference sequence). Trimming removed 0 bases from V and 4 bases from J, with 12 bases in between. This CDR3 spans 15 amino acids. The run depth of the assay was deep. Using immunoSEQ multiplex PCR, the repertoire was profiled, and TCRdb retains in-frame clones only, with some absent. There are more than 2 million clones in the sample; over 85% occur only once, and about 1.7% lies in the top ten.

The sequence was obtained from a man aged 18 to 29 in good health. Some clones in this sample may be carry-over from other donors' samples. The chain employs TRBV6-6 and TRBJ1-2; a weak D match, TRBD1 (5 bases). What was sequenced was naive CD8+ T cells from PBMCs. CDR3 nucleotides: TGTGCCAGCAGTTACTCCACCGGGGACCTCTATGGCTACACCTTC. The encoded protein is CASSYSTGDLYGYTF.